The clone carrying this T cell receptor beta chain was seen just once. Its antigen is unknown. The data were taken from a study of T cells in localized non-small cell lung cancer. J gave up 4 bases and V 3 bases, and 12 bases lay outside the gene matches. The CDR3 is 17 amino acids. CDR1 and CDR2 (germline): SGHTA, FQGNSA. Repertoires were generated with immunoSEQ multiplex PCR, while TCRdb's copy carries only in-frame clones and drops some. The data show nearly 40,000 clones, with more than 85% seen just once and around 3.4% held by the top ten. Study conclusions and caveats: Adjacent lung was found to contain a median roughly 58 of the top 100 tumor clones. Heterogeneity cannot be ruled out, as sequencing used one tumor region only.

The chain uses TRBV7-2 and TRBJ2-3, with 8 bases matching TRBD2. The sequencing used peripheral blood, collected before any cancer treatment. This receptor was obtained from a man aged 18-55 years with stage I lung adenocarcinoma. In nucleotides, the CDR3 is TGTGCCAGCAGCTTTGGTGGGACGGGGGGGCGTGCAGATACGCAGTATTTT. Protein: CASSFGGTGGRADTQYF.